At least ten counts were recorded for the clone carrying this T cell receptor beta chain. A much larger clone lies a single base off, so this may be a read error. Amplification of TCR alpha and beta CDR3 regions from RNA used iRepertoire nested multiplex PCR. TCRdb fed the multiplex PCR reads into MiXCR, producing one record per CDR3 protein. Here the sample spans 9,500 to 12,000 distinct CDR3 sequences, approximately 58% being singletons. The CDR3 runs to 13 residues. Germline CDR1 reads MNHNS; CDR2 reads SASEGT. This sample is part of a study of glioma-infiltrating T cells. Sequencing was performed on glioma tissue, nonneoplastic brain tissue, or PBMCs (not recorded which). This rearrangement joins TRBV6-1 to TRBJ2-2; D is ambiguous. The origin of this receptor is a human donor with low-grade glioma or glioblastoma, undergoing nonglioma brain surgery, or in good health (not recorded which). The CDR3 loop reads CASLRANTEELFF. In nucleotides, the CDR3 is TGTGCCAGCTTGAGAGCGAACACCGAGGAGCTGTTTTTT.